This TCR beta chain appears in the sequencing data of a study of vaccination and CD4 T cells after COVID-19. The assay that was used to sequence DNA from cultured CD4+ T cells was the Oncomine TCR Beta short-read assay. Genomic DNA was extracted from cultured CD4+ T cells. MiXCR, applied by TCRdb to the PCR reads, yields one record per CDR3 protein. The table includes some 7,400 distinct CDR3 sequences, around 34% detected once. CDR1 and CDR2 (germline): SGHTA, FQGNSA. The CDR3 contains 15 residues. V shed 1 base and J 2 bases; nucleotides not matched to a gene: 5. Sample treatment: approximately 10-day PBMC culture with coronavirus spike peptide pools or control peptides (ViraFEST assay). CD4+ T cells of the unexposed donor were collected before the COVID-19 pandemic (2011-2018). About this clonotype: Antigen specificity is unknown.

Sequencing input: CD4+ T cells from blood, cultured in vitro. The chain links TRBV7-2 to TRBJ2-7; TRBD2 matches 7 bases. The receptor comes from a human donor in good health. CDR3 sequence: CASSLGLAATYEQYF. Written as DNA, the CDR3 is TGTGCCAGCAGCTTAGGGCTAGCGGCGACCTACGAGCAGTACTTC.